This TCR beta chain derives from a study of early stage breast cancer tumors. Study-level background: Most invasive tumors, about 80% of the 16, were ER+/PR+/HER2-. Among approximately twelve ER+/PR+/HER2- tumors, eight were ductal, four lobular.

Measured with immunoSEQ multiplex PCR; TCRdb has only the in-frame clones, and not every one. Of under 35,000 clones in the sample, about four fifths are singletons; the top ten hold approximately 9%. Only one count was recorded for this clone. There are 16 residues in the CDR3. Germline loops: CDR1 LNHDA, CDR2 SQIVND (reference sequence). Trimming removed 10 bases from V and 0 bases from J, with 18 bases in between. The sequencing input was blood. The TCR originated in a person aged 45 to 59 with breast cancer. V usage is TRBV19 and J usage is TRBJ2-2, with D tentatively TRBD1 or TRBD2 (5 bases each). CDR3 residues: CATHLFGTANTGELFF. The CDR3 DNA sequence: TGTGCCACCCACCTATTTGGGACGGCGAACACCGGGGAGCTGTTTTTT.